The present entry profiles one TCR beta chain with its context. Its antigen is not known. The CDR3 is 13 residues long. Germline CDR1 and CDR2: GTSNPN and SVGIG (reference sequence). The data stem from a study of monozygotic twins with inflammatory bowel disease. With eight separate reactions per sample, the authors made cDNA. No DNA is given; TCRdb re-called the 5' RACE reads and lists each CDR3 protein once. The sample table sets out fewer than 450,000 distinct CDR3 sequences. Without any T cell sorting, total RNA was isolated from whole blood. General study results and limits: The data did not back a single strong IBD-associated clonotype or signal.

The rearrangement joins TRBV30 to TRBJ2-7; the TCRdb call, TRBD1, lacks DNA for checking. This receptor was obtained from a human donor with ulcerative colitis or Crohn's disease, or a healthy co-twin of an affected twin (not recorded which). Sample: blood. CDR3 region: CAWNWDRSYEQYF.